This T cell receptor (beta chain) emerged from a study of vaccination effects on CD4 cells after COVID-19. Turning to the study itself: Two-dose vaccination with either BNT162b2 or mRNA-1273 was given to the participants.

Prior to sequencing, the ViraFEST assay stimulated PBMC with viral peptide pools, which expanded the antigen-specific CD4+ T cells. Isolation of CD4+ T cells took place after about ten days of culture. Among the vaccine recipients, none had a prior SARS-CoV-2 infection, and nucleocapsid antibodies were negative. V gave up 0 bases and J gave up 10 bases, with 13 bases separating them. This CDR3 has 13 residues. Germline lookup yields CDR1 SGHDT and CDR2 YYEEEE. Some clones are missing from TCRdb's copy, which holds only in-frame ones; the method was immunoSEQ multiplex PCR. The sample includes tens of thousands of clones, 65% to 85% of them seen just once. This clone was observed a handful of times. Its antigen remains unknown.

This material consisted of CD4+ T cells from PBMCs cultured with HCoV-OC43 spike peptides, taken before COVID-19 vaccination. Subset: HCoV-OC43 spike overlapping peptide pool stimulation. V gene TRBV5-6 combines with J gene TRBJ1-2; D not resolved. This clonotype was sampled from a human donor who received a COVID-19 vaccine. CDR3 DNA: TGTGCCAGCAGCTTGGGGACCCAGAAGAACTACACCTTC. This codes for CASSLGTQKNYTF.